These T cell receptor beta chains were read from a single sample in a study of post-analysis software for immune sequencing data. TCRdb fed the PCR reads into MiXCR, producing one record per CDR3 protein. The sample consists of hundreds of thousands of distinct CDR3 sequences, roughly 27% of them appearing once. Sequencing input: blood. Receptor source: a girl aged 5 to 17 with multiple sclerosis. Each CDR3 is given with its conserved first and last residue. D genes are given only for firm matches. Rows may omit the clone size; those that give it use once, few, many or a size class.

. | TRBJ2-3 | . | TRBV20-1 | CSAAGADTQYF | TGCAGTGCTGCAGGTGCTGATACGCAGTATTTT
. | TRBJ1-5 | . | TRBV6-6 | CAGRSRGNQPQHF | TGTGCCGGCAGGTCCAGGGGCAATCAGCCCCAGCATTTT
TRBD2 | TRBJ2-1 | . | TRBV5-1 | CASSLRRETNNEQFF | TGCGCCAGCAGCTTGCGGCGGGAGACGAACAATGAGCAGTTCTTC
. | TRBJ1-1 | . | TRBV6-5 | CASSYSQGPGTEAFF | TGTGCCAGCAGTTACTCACAGGGTCCGGGCACTGAAGCTTTCTTT
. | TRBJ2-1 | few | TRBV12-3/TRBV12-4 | CASSLPRANNEQFF | TGTGCCAGCAGTTTACCCCGGGCAAACAATGAGCAGTTCTTC
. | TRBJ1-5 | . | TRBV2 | CASSSRGGVGPQHF | TGTGCCAGCAGCTCCAGGGGCGGCGTTGGGCCCCAGCATTTT
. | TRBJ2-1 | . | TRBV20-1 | CSARDQEGRRQFF | TGCAGTGCTAGAGATCAGGAAGGACGGCGACAGTTCTTC
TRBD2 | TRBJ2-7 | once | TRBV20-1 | CSATRTSGSTYEQYF | TGCAGTGCTACACGGACTAGCGGGAGCACCTACGAGCAGTACTTC
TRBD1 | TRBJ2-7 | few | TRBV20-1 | CRATKNRGHEQYF | TGCAGGGCGACGAAAAACAGGGGGCACGAGCAGTACTTC
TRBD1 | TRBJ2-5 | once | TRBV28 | CASSFRYRGPETQYF | TGTGCCAGCAGTTTTAGGTACAGGGGGCCGGAGACCCAGTACTTC
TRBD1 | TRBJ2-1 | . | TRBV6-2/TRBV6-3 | CASRAGQGSYNEQFF | TGTGCCAGCAGGGCGGGACAGGGAAGCTACAATGAGCAGTTCTTC
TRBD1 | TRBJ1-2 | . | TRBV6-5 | CASSRLRGQEGYTF | TGTGCCAGCAGCCGCCTCAGGGGGCAGGAGGGCTACACCTTC
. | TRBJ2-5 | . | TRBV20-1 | CSASRPGLSQETQYF | TGCAGTGCTTCGCGGCCGGGACTCTCTCAAGAGACCCAGTACTTC
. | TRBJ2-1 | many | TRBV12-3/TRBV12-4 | CASAWGGGMNEQFF | TGTGCCAGCGCATGGGGTGGGGGGATGAATGAGCAGTTCTTC
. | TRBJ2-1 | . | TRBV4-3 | CASSQDIGTGQFF | TGCGCCAGCAGCCAAGATATCGGAACTGGGCAGTTCTTC